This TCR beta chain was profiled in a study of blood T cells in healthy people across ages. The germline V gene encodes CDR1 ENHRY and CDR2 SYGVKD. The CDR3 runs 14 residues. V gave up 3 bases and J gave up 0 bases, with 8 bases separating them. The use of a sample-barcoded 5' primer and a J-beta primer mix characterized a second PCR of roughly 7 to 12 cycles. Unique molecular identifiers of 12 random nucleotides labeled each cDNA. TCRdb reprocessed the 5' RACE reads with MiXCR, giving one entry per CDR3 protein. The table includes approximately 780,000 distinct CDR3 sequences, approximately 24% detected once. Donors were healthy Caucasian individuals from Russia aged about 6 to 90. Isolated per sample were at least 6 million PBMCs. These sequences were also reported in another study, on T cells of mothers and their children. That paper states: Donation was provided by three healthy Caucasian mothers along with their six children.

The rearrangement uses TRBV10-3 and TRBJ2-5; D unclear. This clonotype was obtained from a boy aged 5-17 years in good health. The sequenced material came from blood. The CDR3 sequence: CAISESGHQETQYF. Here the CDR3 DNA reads TGTGCCATCAGTGAATCTGGCCACCAAGAGACCCAGTACTTC.